What follows are 14 T cell receptor beta chains derived from one specimen sequenced in a study of T-cell reconstitution after alpha-beta-depleted transplantation in children. For TCRbeta, the library was prepared with unique molecular identifiers. TCRdb reprocessed the PCR reads with MiXCR, giving one entry per CDR3 protein. Of approximately 300,000 distinct CDR3 sequences detected, over 9.5% appear once; the ten largest clones hold about 8%. The sequencing here drew on PBMCs, taken before TCRalphabeta/CD19-depleted stem cell transplant. The receptors originated from a boy in the first two years of life with acute myeloid leukemia, due to receive a stem cell transplant.

This sequence joins TRBV7-9 and TRBJ2-2, with D hard to call. The CDR3 sequence is 13 residues long. Germline lookup yields CDR1 SEHNR and CDR2 FQNEAQ (reference sequence). The ends were cut back, 8 bases at V and 1 base at J, with 8 bases in the middle. The CDR3 coding sequence is TGTGCCAGCTCGCACGGGAACACCGGGGAGCTGTTTTTT. The encoded protein is CASSHGNTGELFF. The variable domain in full, completed from reference TRBV7-9 and TRBJ2-2, reads DTGVSQNPRHKITKRGQNVTFRCDPISEHNRLYWYRQTLGQGPEFLTYFQNEAQLEKSRLLSDRFSAERPKGSFSTLEIQRTEQGDSAMYLCASSHGNTGELFFGEGSRLTVL.

Points on this clonotype: This could be a read error, since a much larger clone is one nucleotide away. This sequence joins TRBV4-3 and TRBJ2-1; D remains unclear. The CDR3 is 15 amino acids. Germline V gives CDR1 LGHNA, CDR2 YSLEER. V lost 4 bases and J 9 bases, leaving 19 bases between the germline ends. The CDR3, as DNA: TGCGCCAGCAGCCCCGAGGATACTAAGGGTGTTGAGCAGTTCTTC. Translation: CASSPEDTKGVEQFF.

This clonotype was found many times. The V and J genes are TRBV4-3 and TRBJ2-6; TRBD1 is a possible D gene (5 bases). The V and J ends lost 3 bases and 1 base respectively, with 13 bases between them. This CDR3 contains 17 residues. Germline V gives CDR1 LGHNA, CDR2 YSLEER. This chain's CDR3 is CASSHSPDSSGANVLTF. The DNA of the CDR3 is TGCGCCAGCAGCCACTCCCCTGACAGTTCTGGGGCCAACGTCCTGACTTTC.

This clonotype was counted at least ten times. The chain recombines TRBV27 with TRBJ2-7; perhaps TRBD1 as D (6 bases). The V end lost 3 bases, the J end lost 3 bases, and 9 bases lay between the germline ends. CDR1 and CDR2 from the germline V gene are MNHEY and SMNVEV (reference sequence). The CDR3 extends over 13 amino acids. DNA for the CDR3: TGTGCCAGCAGTTTTGTCAGGGGCTACGAGCAGTACTTC. Encoded protein: CASSFVRGYEQYF.

About this clonotype: One end of the junction is discordant with germline, which a read error may explain. The gene calls are TRBV5-1 and TRBJ2-3; D perhaps matches TRBD2 (6 bases). The CDR3 is 15 amino acids. Germline V gene lookup returns CDR1 SGHRS and CDR2 YFSETQ. This CDR3 reads CVSSLGDSIIDTQYF. The CDR3 DNA sequence: TGCGTCAGCAGCTTGGGGGACTCCATTATTGATACGCAGTATTTT.

This clonotype was recorded at least ten times. V gene TRBV19 combines with J gene TRBJ2-1; 10 bases map to TRBD2. Trimming removed 4 bases from V and 5 bases from J; junction bases left unmatched: 8. This CDR3 spans 16 amino acids. CDR1 and CDR2 from the germline V gene are LNHDA and SQIVND (reference sequence). CDR3 in DNA: TGTGCCAGTAGTAACCACCCGGGACTAGCGAACAATGAGCAGTTCTTC. Amino acid sequence: CASSNHPGLANNEQFF.

This clonotype was observed at least ten times. V and J are TRBV21-1 and TRBJ2-4. TRBV21-1 is tagged as a pseudogene. The CDR3 totals 13 residues. In DNA form, the CDR3 reads TGTGCCAGCAGCTTGGAAGGGAAAAACATTCAGTACTTC. This codes for CASSLEGKNIQYF.

The chain is built from TRBV19 and TRBJ2-7; 11 positions agree with TRBD2. Germline lookup yields CDR1 LNHDA and CDR2 SQIVND (reference sequence). The CDR3 is made up of 16 amino acids. V lost 5 bases and J lost 2; bases outside the gene matches: 8. The CDR3 region is CASSPPGTSGPYEQYF. The CDR3 bases are TGTGCCAGTAGTCCCCCCGGGACTAGCGGCCCCTACGAGCAGTACTTC.

This clonotype was observed a few times. This rearrangement joins TRBV27 to TRBJ2-1; 8 bases are shared with TRBD1. In germline, CDR1 is MNHEY, CDR2 SMNVEV (reference sequence). Germline trimming cut 0 bases from V and 7 bases from J; bases unmatched to any gene: 5. The length of the CDR3 is 15 residues. The CDR3 DNA sequence: TGTGCCAGCAGTTTATCCTGGGACAGGCGTAATGAGCAGTTCTTC. The encoded protein is CASSLSWDRRNEQFF.

This clonotype was seen many times. The V and J genes are TRBV5-1 and TRBJ2-3, with D unclear. CDR3 size: 16 residues. Germline values: CDR1 SGHRS, CDR2 YFSETQ. The V gene lost 3 bases and the J gene lost 0 bases, with 14 bases spanning the gap. This CDR3 is CASSWWTSTSTDTQYF. CDR3 nucleotide sequence: TGCGCCAGCAGCTGGTGGACGAGCACTAGCACAGATACGCAGTATTTT.

This clonotype was observed many times. This chain joins TRBV6-4 and TRBJ1-1; D unresolved. The V gene lost 5 bases and the J gene lost 0 bases, with 7 bases spanning the gap. Germline CDR1 reads MRHNA; CDR2 reads SNTAGT. The CDR3 is made up of 13 amino acids. CDR3 sequence (DNA): TGTGCCAGCAGTCTAGCAATGAACACTGAAGCTTTCTTT. Encoded protein: CASSLAMNTEAFF.

This clonotype was seen ten or more times. The chain links TRBV20-1 to TRBJ1-4, with D uncertain. Trimming took off 5 bases at V and 4 bases at J, with 8 bases between the two ends. The CDR3 loop spans 12 amino acids. Germline values: CDR1 DFQATT, CDR2 SNEGSKA (reference sequence). The CDR3 sequence: CSAHYLNEKLFF. In DNA form, the CDR3 reads TGCAGTGCTCACTACCTTAATGAAAAACTGTTTTTT.

The chain employs TRBV30 and TRBJ1-2; no clear D. V lost 0 bases and J lost 5, with 13 bases in between. CDR3 length: 14 residues. The germline V gene encodes CDR1 GTSNPN and CDR2 SVGIG (reference sequence). CDR3 residues: CAWSVNGLSYGYTF. The DNA of the CDR3 is TGTGCCTGGAGTGTGAACGGATTATCTTATGGCTACACCTTC.

At least ten counts were recorded for this clonotype. CDR3 in DNA: TGTGCCAGCAGTTTAGGCAGGGACGGTGCCTATGGCTACACCTTC. Encoded protein: CASSLGRDGAYGYTF. V gene TRBV28 combines with J gene TRBJ1-2; weak D call: TRBD1 (5 bases). The V gene lost 2 bases and the J gene lost 4 bases, with 14 bases spanning the gap. Germline V CDR1 and CDR2: MDHEN, SYDVKM. The CDR3 is 15 residues long.